Detailed here is one T cell receptor (beta chain). The data originate from a study of blood T cell repertoires in COVID-19. Study in general: The United States, Italy and Spain supplied acute and convalescent COVID-19 samples.

The CDR3 loop spans 15 amino acids. Unmatched junction bases numbered 12, after V lost 6 bases and J lost 7 bases. Per the germline V gene, CDR1 is SNHLY and CDR2 is FYNNEI. Some clones are missing from TCRdb's copy, which holds only in-frame ones; the method was immunoSEQ multiplex PCR. Of under 200,000 clones listed, 87% are singletons. Sequencing was done on a sample of peripheral blood. This chain links TRBV2 with TRBJ1-5; 7 nucleotides agree with TRBD1. This TCR was recovered from a man in his sixties with active or convalescent COVID-19. The CDR3 coding sequence is TGTGCCAGCAGCTACACTACAGGGGTGTACCAGCCCCAGCATTTT. Protein product: CASSYTTGVYQPQHF.